This entry describes one TCR beta chain. Its antigen is undetermined. Germline V gene lookup returns CDR1 SGHAT and CDR2 FQNNGV. The CDR3 is 14 residues long. This entry comes from a study of T cells expressing NK-cell markers. Whole-study context: Sorted CD3+CD56-NKG2C+, CD3+CD56+NKG2C- and CD3+CD56+NKG2C+ T cells were the source of the TCR beta repertoires.

It was by 5'RACE template switching with UMIs that TCR beta cDNA was made. TCRdb re-called the 5' RACE reads and catalogs CDR3 proteins one per entry, DNA excluded. The specimen's table records about 190,000 distinct CDR3 sequences. Study-wide points: The share of CD8+ T cells held by dominant NKG2C+ clonotypes was about 1.0-7.5% in six donors. What remained unclear was the HCMV specificity of expanded NKG2C+ T cell clones.

The TCR was taken from a man aged 18 to 70 in good health. The J gene is TRBJ2-7, the V gene TRBV11-2; TCRdb returns TRBD2, unconfirmable since there is no DNA. The sequenced sample consisted of blood T cells: a sorted CD56 or NKG2C T cell subset, CD4+ or CD8+ T cells, or bulk PBMC T cells (not recorded which). The CDR3 sequence is CASRGLAVTYEQYF.